This T cell receptor (beta chain) comes out of a study of Graves' ophthalmopathy and Graves' hyperthyroidism. Turning to the study itself: At initial diagnosis, peripheral blood was obtained, and this preceded any treatment.

This clonotype was seen a few times. Its antigen remains unidentified. The study, taken as a whole, reports: The authors also found most expanded thyroid clonotypes above 0.001 frequency in blood. The 13-signature model separated ophthalmopathy from stable hyperthyroidism at just under 90% sensitivity and nearly 82% specificity.

Amplified material comprised TCR beta CDR3 regions derived from RNA transcripts. Investigators did first-round RT-PCR with HTBI primers, then second-round multiplex PCR. Each CDR3 protein is one row after TCRdb ran MiXCR on the multiplex PCR reads. Of 740,000 or so distinct CDR3 sequences listed, 35% to 50% were seen once; the top ten hold about 40%. With 5 bases removed from V and 1 base from J, the gap between germline ends came to 10 bases. CDR3 length: 15 residues. Germline CDR1 SGDLS, CDR2 YYNGEE. The material sequenced was peripheral blood. J is TRBJ1-6 and V is TRBV9; D uncertain. The source is an adult man with Graves' ophthalmopathy. The CDR3 DNA follows: TGTGCCAGCAGTTTCGACAATTCCTATAATTCACCCCTCCACTTT. Protein: CASSFDNSYNSPLHF.